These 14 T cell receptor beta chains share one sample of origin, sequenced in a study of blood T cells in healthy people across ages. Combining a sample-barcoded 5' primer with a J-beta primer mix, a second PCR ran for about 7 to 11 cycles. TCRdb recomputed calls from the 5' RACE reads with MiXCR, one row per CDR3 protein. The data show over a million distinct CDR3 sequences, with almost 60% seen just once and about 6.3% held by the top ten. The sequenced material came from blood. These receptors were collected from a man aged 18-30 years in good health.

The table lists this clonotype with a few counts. CDR3 nucleotide sequence: TGCAGCGCCTCGCTAGGGGAGAGGGCCCAGTACTTC. Protein product: CSASLGERAQYF. The J gene is TRBJ2-5, the V gene TRBV29-1; the D gene could be TRBD1 or TRBD2 (5 bases each). V lost 7 bases and J lost 9, with 18 bases in between. CDR3 length: 12 amino acids. Per germline, CDR1 SQVTM and CDR2 ANQGSEA.

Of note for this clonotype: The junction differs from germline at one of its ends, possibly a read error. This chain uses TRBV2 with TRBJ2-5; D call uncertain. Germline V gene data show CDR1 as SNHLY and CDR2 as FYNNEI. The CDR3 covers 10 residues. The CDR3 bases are TGTGCCAGCAATCAAGGGACCCAGTACTTC. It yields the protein CASNQGTQYF. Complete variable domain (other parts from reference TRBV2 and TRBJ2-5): EPEVTQTPSHQVTQMGQEVILRCVPISNHLYFYWYRQILGQKVEFLVSFYNNEISEKSEIFDDQFSVERPDGSNFTLKIRSTKLEDSAMYFCASNQGTQYFGPGTRLLVL.

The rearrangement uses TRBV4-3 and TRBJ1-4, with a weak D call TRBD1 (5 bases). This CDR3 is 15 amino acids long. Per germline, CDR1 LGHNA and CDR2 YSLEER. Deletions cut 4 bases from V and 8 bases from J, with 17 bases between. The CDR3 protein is CASSPREAFGEKLFF. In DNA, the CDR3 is TGCGCCAGCAGCCCCAGGGAAGCCTTCGGAGAAAAACTGTTTTTT.

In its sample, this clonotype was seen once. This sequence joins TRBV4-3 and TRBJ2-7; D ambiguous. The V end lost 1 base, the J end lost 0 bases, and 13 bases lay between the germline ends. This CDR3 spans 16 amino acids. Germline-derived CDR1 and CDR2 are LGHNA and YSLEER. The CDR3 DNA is TGCGCCAGCAGCCAAGCGTGGCCAGGCAGCTCCTACGAGCAGTACTTC. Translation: CASSQAWPGSSYEQYF.

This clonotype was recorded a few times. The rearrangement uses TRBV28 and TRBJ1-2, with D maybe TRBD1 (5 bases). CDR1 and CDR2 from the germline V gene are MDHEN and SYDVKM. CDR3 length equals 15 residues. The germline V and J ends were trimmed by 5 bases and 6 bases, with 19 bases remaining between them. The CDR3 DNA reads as TGTGCCAGCAGTCCGGGGGGGAACGTAGGTAATGGCTACACCTTC. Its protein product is CASSPGGNVGNGYTF.

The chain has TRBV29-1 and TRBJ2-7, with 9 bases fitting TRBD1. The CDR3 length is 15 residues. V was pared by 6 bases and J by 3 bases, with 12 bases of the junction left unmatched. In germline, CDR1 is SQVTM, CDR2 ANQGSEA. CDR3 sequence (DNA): TGCAGCGTCGGTACACCGGGACAGGGTGACTACGAGCAGTACTTC. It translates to CSVGTPGQGDYEQYF.

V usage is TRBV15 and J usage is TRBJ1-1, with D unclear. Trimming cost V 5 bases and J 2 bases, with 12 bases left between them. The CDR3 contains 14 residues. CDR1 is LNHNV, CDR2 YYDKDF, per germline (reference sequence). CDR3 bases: TGTGCCACCAGCGGAAGGAAGGAAAACACTGAAGCTTTCTTT. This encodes CATSGRKENTEAFF. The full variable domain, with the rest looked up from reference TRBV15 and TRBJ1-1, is DAMVIQNPRYQVTQFGKPVTLSCSQTLNHNVMYWYQQKSSQAPKLLFHYYDKDFNNEADTPDNFQSRRPNTSFCFLDIRSPGLGDTAMYLCATSGRKENTEAFFGQGTRLTVV.

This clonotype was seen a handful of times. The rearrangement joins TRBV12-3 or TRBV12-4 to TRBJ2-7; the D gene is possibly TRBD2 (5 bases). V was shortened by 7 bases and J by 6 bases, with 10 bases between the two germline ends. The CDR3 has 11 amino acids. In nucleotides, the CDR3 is TGTGCCAGCACGGGAAGGAGCGAGCAGTACTTC. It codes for CASTGRSEQYF.

The CDR3 region is CASSSRDRGSSPLHF. The CDR3 DNA reads as TGTGCCAGCAGCTCCCGGGACAGGGGGTCTTCACCCCTCCACTTT. The rearrangement uses TRBV12-3 or TRBV12-4 and TRBJ1-6, with 11 bases that match TRBD1. V gave up 6 bases and J gave up 9 bases; unmatched junction bases: 7. This CDR3 spans 15 amino acids.

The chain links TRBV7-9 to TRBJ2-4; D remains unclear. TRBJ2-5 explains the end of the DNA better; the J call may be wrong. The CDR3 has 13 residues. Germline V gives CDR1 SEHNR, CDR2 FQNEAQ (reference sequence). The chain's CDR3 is CASSANAMETQYF. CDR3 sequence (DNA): TGTGCCAGCAGCGCAAATGCTATGGAGACCCAGTACTTC.

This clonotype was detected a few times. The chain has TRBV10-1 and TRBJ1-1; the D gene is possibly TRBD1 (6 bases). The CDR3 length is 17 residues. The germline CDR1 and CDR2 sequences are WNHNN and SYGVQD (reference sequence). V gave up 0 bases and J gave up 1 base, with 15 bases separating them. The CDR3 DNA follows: TGCGCCAGCAGTGAGTCGGGGACACCCCAGAGGAACACTGAAGCTTTCTTT. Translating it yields CASSESGTPQRNTEAFF.

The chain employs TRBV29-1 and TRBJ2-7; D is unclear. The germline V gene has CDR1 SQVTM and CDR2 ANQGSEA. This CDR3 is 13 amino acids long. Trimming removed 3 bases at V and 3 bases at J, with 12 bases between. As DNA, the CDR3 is TGCAGCGTTGAGGGCAGAGCCAACTACGAGCAGTACTTC. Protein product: CSVEGRANYEQYF.

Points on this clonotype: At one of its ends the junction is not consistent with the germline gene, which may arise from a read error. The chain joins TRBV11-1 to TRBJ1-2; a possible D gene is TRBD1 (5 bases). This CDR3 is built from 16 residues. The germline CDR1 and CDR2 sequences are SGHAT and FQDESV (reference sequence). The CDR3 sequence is CAGSLENLGTYYGYTF. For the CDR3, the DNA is TGTGCCGGCAGCTTAGAGAATCTGGGGACCTACTATGGCTACACCTTC. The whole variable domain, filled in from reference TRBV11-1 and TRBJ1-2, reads EAEVAQSPRYKITEKSQAVAFWCDPISGHATLYWYRQILGQGPELLVQFQDESVVDDSQLPKDRFSAERLKGVDSTLKIQPAELGDSAMYLCAGSLENLGTYYGYTFGSGTRLTVV.

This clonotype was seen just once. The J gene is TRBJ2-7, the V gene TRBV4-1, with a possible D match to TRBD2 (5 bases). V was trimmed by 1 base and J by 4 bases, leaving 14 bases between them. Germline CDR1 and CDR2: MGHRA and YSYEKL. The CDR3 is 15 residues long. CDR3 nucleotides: TGCGCCAGCAGCCAAGTCGGGGTAGGAGCTTACGAGCAGTACTTC. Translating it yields CASSQVGVGAYEQYF.